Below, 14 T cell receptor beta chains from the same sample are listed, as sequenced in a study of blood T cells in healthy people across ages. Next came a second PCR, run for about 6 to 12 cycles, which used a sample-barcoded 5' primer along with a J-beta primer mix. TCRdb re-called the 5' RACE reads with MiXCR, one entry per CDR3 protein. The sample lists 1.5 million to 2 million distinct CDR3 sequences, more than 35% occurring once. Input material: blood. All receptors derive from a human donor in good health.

The CDR3 spells CASSQDGSGSAGYTF. In DNA form, the CDR3 reads TGCGCCAGCAGCCAAGATGGGTCAGGGTCAGCTGGCTACACCTTC. The J gene is TRBJ1-2, the V gene TRBV4-3, with D perhaps TRBD1 (5 bases). CDR3 length: 15 amino acids. Germline CDR1 LGHNA, CDR2 YSLEER. Between the trimmed V and J ends, which lost 0 bases and 7 bases, there was a span of 15 bases.

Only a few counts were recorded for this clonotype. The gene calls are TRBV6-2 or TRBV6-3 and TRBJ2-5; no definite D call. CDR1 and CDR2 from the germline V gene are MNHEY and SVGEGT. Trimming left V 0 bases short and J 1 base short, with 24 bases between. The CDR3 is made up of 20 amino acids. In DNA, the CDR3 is TGTGCCAGCAGTTACTCGATACTCGCGGATGACCGCCAACCCCAAGAGACCCAGTACTTC. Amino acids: CASSYSILADDRQPQETQYF.

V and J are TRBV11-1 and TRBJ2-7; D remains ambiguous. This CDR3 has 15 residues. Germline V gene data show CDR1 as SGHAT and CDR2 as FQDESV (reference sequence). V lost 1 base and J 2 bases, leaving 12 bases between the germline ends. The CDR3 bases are TGTGCCAGCAGCTTAGAGTCTTCACAGACCTACGAGCAGTACTTC. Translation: CASSLESSQTYEQYF.

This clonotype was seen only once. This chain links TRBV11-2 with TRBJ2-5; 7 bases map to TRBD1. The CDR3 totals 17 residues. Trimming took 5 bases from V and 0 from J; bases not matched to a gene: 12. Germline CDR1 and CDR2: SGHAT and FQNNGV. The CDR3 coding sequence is TGTGCCAGCAGCCTCGGACAGGCCTCTACATACCAAGAGACCCAGTACTTC. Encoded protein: CASSLGQASTYQETQYF.

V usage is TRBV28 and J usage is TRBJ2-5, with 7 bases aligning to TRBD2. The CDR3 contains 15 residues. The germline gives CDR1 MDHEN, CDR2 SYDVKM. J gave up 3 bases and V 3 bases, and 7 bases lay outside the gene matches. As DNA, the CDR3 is TGTGCCAGCAGTTTTTCGGGGGGTGGTAAAGAGACCCAGTACTTC. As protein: CASSFSGGGKETQYF.

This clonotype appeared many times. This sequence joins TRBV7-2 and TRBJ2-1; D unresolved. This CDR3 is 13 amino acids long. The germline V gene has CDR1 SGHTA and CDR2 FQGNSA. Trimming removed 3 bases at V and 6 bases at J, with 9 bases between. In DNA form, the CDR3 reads TGTGCCAGCAGCTTTACAGAATTCAATGAGCAGTTCTTC. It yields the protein CASSFTEFNEQFF.

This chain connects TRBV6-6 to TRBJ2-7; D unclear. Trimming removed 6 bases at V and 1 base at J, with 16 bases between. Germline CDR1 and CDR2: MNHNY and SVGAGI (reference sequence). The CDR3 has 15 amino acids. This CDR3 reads CASRFAGRDSYEQYF. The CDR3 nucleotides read TGTGCCAGCAGGTTCGCTGGGCGTGATTCCTACGAGCAGTACTTC.

The CDR3 reads CASSPLQGGPQETQFF. CDR3 DNA sequence: TGCGCCAGCAGCCCCCTCCAGGGGGGGCCACAAGAGACCCAGTTCTTC. The chain is built from TRBV5-1 and TRBJ2-5; D may match TRBD1 or TRBD2 (7 bases each). The end of the DNA is better explained by TRBJ2-1, so the J call may be wrong. This CDR3 is built from 16 residues. Germline CDR1 SGHRS, CDR2 YFSETQ.

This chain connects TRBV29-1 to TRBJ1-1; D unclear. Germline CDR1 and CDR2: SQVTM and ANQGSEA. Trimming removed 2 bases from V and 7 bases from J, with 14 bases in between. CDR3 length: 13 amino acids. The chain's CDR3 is CSVESGLGLEAFF. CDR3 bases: TGCAGCGTTGAATCCGGACTTGGTCTTGAAGCTTTCTTT.

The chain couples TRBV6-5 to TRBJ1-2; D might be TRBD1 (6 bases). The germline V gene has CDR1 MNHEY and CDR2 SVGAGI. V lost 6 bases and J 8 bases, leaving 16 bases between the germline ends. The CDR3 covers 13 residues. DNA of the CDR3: TGTGCCAGCAGACCGAACAGGGCCGACGGCTACACCTTC. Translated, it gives CASRPNRADGYTF.

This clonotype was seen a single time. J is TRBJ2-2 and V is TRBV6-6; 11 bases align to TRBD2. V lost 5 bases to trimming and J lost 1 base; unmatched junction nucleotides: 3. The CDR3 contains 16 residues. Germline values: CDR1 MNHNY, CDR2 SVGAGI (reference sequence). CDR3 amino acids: CASSRLAGLNTGELFF. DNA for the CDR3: TGTGCCAGCAGTCGACTAGCGGGGTTGAACACCGGGGAGCTGTTTTTT.

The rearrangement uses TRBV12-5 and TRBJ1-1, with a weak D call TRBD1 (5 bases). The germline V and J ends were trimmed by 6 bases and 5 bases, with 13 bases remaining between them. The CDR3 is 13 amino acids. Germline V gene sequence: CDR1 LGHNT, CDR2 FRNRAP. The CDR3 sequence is CASGSRGKTEAFF. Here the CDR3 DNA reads TGTGCTAGTGGCTCAAGGGGAAAGACTGAAGCTTTCTTT.

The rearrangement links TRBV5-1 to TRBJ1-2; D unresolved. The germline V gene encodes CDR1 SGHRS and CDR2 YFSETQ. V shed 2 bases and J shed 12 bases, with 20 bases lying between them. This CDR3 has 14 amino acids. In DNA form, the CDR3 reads TGCGCCAGCAGCTTAACAGAGGAAAGCTACGGCCACACCTTC. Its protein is CASSLTEESYGHTF.

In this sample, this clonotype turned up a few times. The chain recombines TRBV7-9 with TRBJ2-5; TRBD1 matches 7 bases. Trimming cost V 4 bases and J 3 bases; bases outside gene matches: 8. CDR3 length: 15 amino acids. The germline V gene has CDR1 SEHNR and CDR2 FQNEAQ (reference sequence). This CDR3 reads CASSSSGTEKETQYF. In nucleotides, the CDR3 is TGTGCCAGCAGCTCCTCCGGGACAGAAAAAGAGACCCAGTACTTC.